This TCR beta chain was recovered during a study of cytomegalovirus exposure and HLA in healthy donors. The PCR contained 60 Vbeta and 13 Jbeta primers. Here immunoSEQ multiplex PCR was the method, and the copy in TCRdb shows in-frame clones only, minus some. The sample includes under 200,000 clones, around 68% of them seen just once. Study results and limitations: TCR association rates varied by HLA locus in a later analysis, with DRB1 highest and HLA-C lowest.

Details on this clone: What it binds is not known.

CDR3 length: 13 residues. CDR1 MDHEN and CDR2 SYDVKM come from the germline V gene. V was pared by 8 bases and J by 4 bases, with 8 bases of the junction left unmatched. The specimen was PBMCs. This chain links TRBV28 with TRBJ2-7; 7 bases match TRBD1. This clonotype was obtained from a man in his forties or fifties in good health and CMV-seronegative. The CDR3 loop is CASRQGREYEQYF. CDR3 sequence (DNA): TGTGCCAGCCGACAGGGAAGAGAATACGAGCAGTACTTC.